Below, 7 T cell receptor beta chains from the same sample are listed, as sequenced in a study of cytomegalovirus exposure and HLA in healthy donors. Libraries were prepared by immunoSEQ multiplex PCR; TCRdb keeps only in-frame clonotypes and omits some of them. The table records 170,000 or so clones, approximately 84% of them present only once. Sequencing input: PBMCs. These receptors came from a woman aged 18-29 years in good health and CMV-seropositive.

The CDR3 region is CASSTGLDRYNEQFF. CDR3 coding DNA: TGCGCCAGCAGCACGGGACTAGACCGCTACAATGAGCAGTTCTTC. The V gene is TRBV5-1, the J gene TRBJ2-1, with 8 bases matching TRBD2. Trimming at V came to 4 bases and at J to 3 bases, leaving 6 bases not matched to a gene. The germline V gene encodes CDR1 SGHRS and CDR2 YFSETQ. This CDR3 spans 15 amino acids.

DNA of the CDR3: TGTGCCAGCAGGCAAGACTTACCTGGGGCCAACGTCCTGACTTTC. Translated, it gives CASRQDLPGANVLTF. This rearrangement joins TRBV5-4 to TRBJ2-6; D gene unclear. CDR3 length: 15 residues. Per the germline V gene, CDR1 is SGHNT and CDR2 is YYREEE (reference sequence). V gave up 5 bases and J gave up 2 bases, with 11 bases separating them.

The chain links TRBV5-8 to TRBJ2-1, with D possibly matching TRBD2 (7 bases). The germline V gene has CDR1 SGHTS and CDR2 YDEGEE. The length of the CDR3 is 15 residues. The germline V and J ends were trimmed by 4 bases and 10 bases, with 21 bases remaining between them. CDR3 in DNA: TGTGCCAGCAGCCCCTGGGGGGGGCCCGCGGGGGAGCAGTTCTTC. This translates into CASSPWGGPAGEQFF. Full variable domain (outside the CDR3, taken from reference TRBV5-8 and TRBJ2-1): EAGVTQSPTHLIKTRGQQATLRCSPISGHTSVYWYQQALGLGLQFLLWYDEGEERNRGNFPPRFSGRQFPNYSSELNVNALELEDSALYLCASSPWGGPAGEQFFGPGTRLTVL.

The genes are TRBV7-2 and TRBJ2-1; D is ambiguous. Germline assignment: CDR1 SGHTA and CDR2 FQGNSA. There are 14 residues in the CDR3. Trimming shortened V by 1 base and J by 7 bases, and 11 bases separated the two germline ends. The CDR3 loop reads CASSLVTQSNEQFF. As DNA, the CDR3 is TGTGCCAGCAGCTTAGTGACACAGTCGAATGAGCAGTTCTTC.

V and J are TRBV18 and TRBJ1-3; no clear D. The CDR3 runs 16 residues. From germline, CDR1 is KGHSH and CDR2 LQKENI. Trimming pared 2 bases from V and 0 bases from J, leaving 11 bases between. CDR3 DNA: TGTGCCAGCTCACCAAGAGATCCGCCCTCTGGAAACACCATATATTTT. Its protein product is CASSPRDPPSGNTIYF.

The V and J genes are TRBV19 and TRBJ2-7; 7 bases line up with TRBD2. Germline trimming cut 3 bases from V and 2 bases from J; bases unmatched to any gene: 4. Germline CDR1 reads LNHDA; CDR2 reads SQIVND (reference sequence). The CDR3 has 14 residues. DNA for the CDR3: TGTGCCAGTAGTATTGGGGGGGTCACCTACGAGCAGTACTTC. It is translated as CASSIGGVTYEQYF. Filled out from reference TRBV19 and TRBJ2-7, the complete variable domain reads DGGITQSPKYLFRKEGQNVTLSCEQNLNHDAMYWYRQDPGQGLRLIYYSQIVNDFQKGDIAEGYSVSREKKESFPLTVTSAQKNPTAFYLCASSIGGVTYEQYFGPGTRLTVT.

This clone was detected only once. CDR3 DNA sequence: TGCGCCAGCATCAACCAAGAGACCCAGTACTTC. As protein: CASINQETQYF. The chain employs TRBV5-1 and TRBJ2-5; D unresolved. The CDR3 is made up of 11 amino acids. Trimming pared 6 bases from V and 0 bases from J, leaving 3 bases between. Germline V lookup: CDR1 SGHRS, CDR2 YFSETQ. Full variable domain (outside the CDR3, taken from reference TRBV5-1 and TRBJ2-5): KAGVTQTPRYLIKTRGQQVTLSCSPISGHRSVSWYQQTPGQGLQFLFEYFSETQRNKGNFPGRFSGRQFSNSRSEMNVSTLELGDSALYLCASINQETQYFGPGTRLLVL.